This paragraph reports one T cell receptor (beta chain). The data were obtained in a study of blood T cell repertoires in COVID-19. The protocol was immunoSEQ multiplex PCR, while the TCRdb copy is restricted to in-frame clones and leaves out a portion. The sample shows about 480,000 clones, approximately 87% of them seen only once. V was clipped by 3 bases and J by 2 bases; unmatched bases: 2. The CDR3 is made up of 14 amino acids. The germline gives CDR1 KGHSH, CDR2 LQKENI. Participant reports of clinical history set cohort assignment. This rearrangement joins TRBV18 to TRBJ1-2; 8 positions match TRBD1. The sequenced material came from PBMCs or T cells enriched from blood (not recorded which). The sequence derives from a woman in her thirties or forties who had recovered from COVID-19. The CDR3: CASSPTGDNYGYTF. The CDR3 DNA follows: TGTGCCAGCTCACCGACAGGGGACAACTATGGCTACACCTTC.